This T cell receptor beta chain stems from a study of blood T cell repertoires in COVID-19 (dated by TCRdb to 2020 to 2021). Regarding the study in general: The collaborator samples originated in the United States, Italy and Spain and spanned the acute and convalescent phases of COVID-19. The material from the prospective study consisted of cDNA or gDNA derived from T cells, B-cell-depleted T cells, or PBMCs. The dataset comprised deeply sampled blood TCRbeta repertoires from subjects exposed to, actively infected with, or recovered from COVID-19. The repertoires were released in a freely available public database meant as a resource for research on the immune response to SARS-CoV-2. The samples were drawn from two sources: the first 160 participants of the ongoing ImmuneRACE study, and 1,000 to 1,500 subjects contributed by 6 global collaborators. Sample metadata almost always included a de-identified subject ID, COVID-19 status, age in years and sex. Where available, HLA class I and class II types were obtained from metadata supplied by the sample provider rather than from assay-based typing. What the authors observed across the whole study: The quantity of clinical and demographic metadata differed by source and by participant and was supplied without curation.

Enrolling through a virtual design, the prospective study's participants ranged in age from roughly 18 to 100 years and lived across roughly 24 United States geographic areas. To assign participants to cohorts, the prospective study relied on clinical history that participants themselves reported in a screening survey and a study questionnaire. ImmuneRACE Cohort 3 recovered participants were defined by two consecutive negative NP/OP PCR tests, healthcare professional clearance, or symptom resolution. Mobile phlebotomists in the prospective study collected whole blood, serum and a nasopharyngeal or oropharyngeal swab from every participant. Prospective study participants could optionally give additional blood draws and questionnaires over an approximately two-month period. Prospective study blood samples were shipped either frozen or at room temperature before DNA extraction. TCRbeta CDR3 regions were amplified from genomic DNA by means of the immunoSEQ Assay, a bias-controlled multiplex PCR. On the study's bioinformatics: Within the assay, amplification of reference gene primers was used to estimate how many nucleated cells each sample contained. To quantify the absolute abundance of each unique TCRbeta CDR3 rearrangement, sequence reads were collapsed and filtered. For each sample, productive Simpson clonality was calculated as the square root of Simpson's diversity index across productive rearrangements. TCRdb took this table from immuneACCESS and kept in-frame rearrangements with V and J called. Such tables lack part of the clones; where checked against another copy, unresolved V genes explain under half of the gap, and the rest is unexplained. That table furnishes V, J and clone size, whereas the DNA furnished D and trimming. For this sample there are over 250,000 clones; about 87% appear just once. Of the sample, approximately 9% falls within the top ten clones.

The germline V gene (reference sequence) specifies LNHDA as CDR1 and SQIVND as CDR2. The CDR3 contains 19 residues, cysteine and phenylalanine counted. This entry keeps only the CDR3 DNA: 57 bases, framed from base 1. Compared with germline, V lacks 0 bases and J lacks 0 bases; bases without a gene match: 10. Note on this clone: Its antigen is unknown. The sample holds no much larger clone one base away, and base qualities are not on file.

This receptor was identified in a woman between 18 and 29 years old who had recovered from COVID-19. Sample: PBMCs or T cells enriched from blood (not recorded which). The chain joins TRBV19 to TRBJ1-4; the junction holds 7 bases that match TRBD1. At the DNA level, the sequence is TGTGCCAGTAGTATAGATCTCCGGACAGGAGCAGCAACTAATGAAAAACTGTTTTTT. This is translated as CASSIDLRTGAATNEKLFF.